This T cell receptor beta chain comes out of a study of T cell responses to AZD1222 COVID-19 vaccine. General study results and limits: Researchers took repertoire samples only after the peak T cell response had come.

The data were produced by immunoSEQ multiplex PCR, yet TCRdb's version contains in-frame clones alone and is incomplete. The profile shows some 130,000 clones, 88% of them singletons. The CDR3 has 15 residues. The germline gives CDR1 SGDLS, CDR2 YYNGEE. V trimming: 3 bases; J trimming: 6 bases; junction bases outside the gene matches: 9. Of note for this clone: The target antigen is unknown.

This chain links TRBV9 with TRBJ1-2; TRBD1 agrees at 9 bases. This receptor was obtained from an adult in good health. The material sequenced was peripheral blood, taken on day 0 of MenACWY control vaccination. The CDR3 sequence is CASSGTTGGGNGYTF. CDR3 sequence (DNA): TGTGCCAGCAGCGGAACTACAGGGGGCGGGAATGGCTACACCTTC. Filled out from reference TRBV9 and TRBJ1-2, the complete variable domain reads DSGVTQTPKHLITATGQRVTLRCSPRSGDLSVYWYQQSLDQGLQFLIQYYNGEERAKGNILERFSAQQFPDLHSELNLSSLELGDSALYFCASSGTTGGGNGYTFGSGTRLTVV.